This TCR beta chain was observed in a study of a mutant IDH1 vaccine in newly diagnosed glioma. Across the whole study: Previous treatment comprised radiotherapy, temozolomide, or both, mostly both. V12 occurred at week 35 and V13 at week 47. Study outcomes and limitations: A vaccine-induced immune response developed in around 92% of the patients.

The method was immunoSEQ multiplex PCR; TCRdb's version includes in-frame clones alone and lacks a portion of them. The profile covers 25,000 to 30,000 clones, with around 76% appearing a single time and 6% to 9.5% taken by the ten largest. Stated time point: week 35, safety follow-up. Mutant IDH1 20-mer peptide, at 300 ug, made up each vaccine dose, with topical imiquimod. The donor cohort comprised cases of new WHO grade 3 or 4 IDH1-mutant, ATRX-lost astrocytoma. The CDR3 extends over 15 amino acids. Trimming pared 3 bases from V and 0 bases from J, leaving 9 bases between. Looked up from germline, CDR1 is MNHNS and CDR2 is SASEGT. To note about this clone: The antigen is unknown.

The sequences come from PBMCs, collected from a glioma patient whose treatment included an IDH1 peptide vaccine. This TCR came from a man aged 50 to 59 with glioma. The J gene is TRBJ1-5, the V gene TRBV6-1, with D unclear. CDR3 region: CASSDTAYSNQPQHF. The CDR3 bases are TGTGCCAGCAGTGACACGGCTTATAGCAATCAGCCCCAGCATTTT.